This T cell receptor (beta chain) derives from a study of blood T cell repertoires in COVID-19. TCRdb keeps only in-frame clones here, not all; method: immunoSEQ multiplex PCR. Of roughly 190,000 clones detected, more than 75% appear once; the ten largest clones hold 8.5% to 10%. The sequencing input was peripheral blood. The receptor comes from a woman aged 50 to 60 with active or convalescent COVID-19.

The CDR3 here is CASSWAAEAFF. In DNA, the CDR3 is TGTGCCAGCAGTTGGGCAGCTGAAGCTTTCTTT. The chain is built from TRBV6-5 and TRBJ1-1; D uncertain. Germline V gene lookup returns CDR1 MNHEY and CDR2 SVGAGI. Trimming pared 4 bases from V and 6 bases from J, leaving 6 bases between. This CDR3 contains 11 residues.